This T cell receptor (beta chain) originates from a study of CD8 T cells in Susac syndrome. Overall study context: Patients with Susac syndrome were therapy-naive, treated with corticosteroids, or treated with intravenous immunoglobulin alone when blood was collected. Whole-study results and caveats: CD4+ repertoires of Susac syndrome patients lacked detectable clonal expansion.

Germline V gene sequence: CDR1 LGHNA, CDR2 YSLEER. The junction had 5 bases not matched to a gene; V was cut back by 1 base and J by 7 bases. The CDR3 contains 14 residues. Note on this clonotype: Its antigen remains unknown.

TCR beta from blood CD8+ and CD4+ T cells was sequenced. Random hexamers were used to reverse transcribe about 0.5 to 1 ug of RNA. TCR beta CDR3 was amplified by immunoSEQ multiplex PCR. This amplification extended across 54 Vbeta and 13 Jbeta segments. In TCRdb, the immunoSEQ multiplex PCR reads were re-called with MiXCR into one record per CDR3 protein. The sample contains around 110,000 distinct CDR3 sequences, 96% of which appear only once. What was sequenced was CD4+ T cells from PBMCs. The clonotype originates from a human donor with Susac syndrome. This chain connects TRBV4-3 to TRBJ2-3; 7 nucleotides match TRBD1. The CDR3 DNA reads as TGCGCCAGCAGCCAAGCCAGGGGGACCTATACGCAGTATTTT. It specifies CASSQARGTYTQYF.